Shown below are 18 T cell receptor beta chains from a single sample sequenced in a study of blood T cells in healthy people across ages. A second PCR, run for about 6 to 11 cycles, used a sample-barcoded 5' primer plus a J-beta primer mix. TCRdb reanalysed the 5' RACE reads using MiXCR and keeps one entry per CDR3 protein. The sample holds more than 900,000 distinct CDR3 sequences, around 27% seen once. The sample was also reused in another study, on T cells of mothers and their children.

The specimen sequenced was blood. The receptors shown here come from a girl aged 2 to 9 in good health.

This clonotype was seen a few times. This chain joins TRBV20-1 and TRBJ1-4; no clear D. V was shortened by 0 bases and J by 0 bases, with 5 bases between the two germline ends. CDR1 is DFQATT and CDR2 is SNEGSKA in the germline V gene (reference sequence). This CDR3 contains 14 residues. The CDR3 DNA follows: TGCAGTGCTAGAGACCAGTCAACTAATGAAAAACTGTTTTTT. Translating it yields CSARDQSTNEKLFF.

This sequence joins TRBV14 and TRBJ2-7; 8 positions agree with TRBD2. This CDR3 has 15 amino acids. V gave up 2 bases and J gave up 3 bases; unmatched junction bases: 6. Germline lookup yields CDR1 SGHDN and CDR2 FVKESK. CDR3: CASSQPTGGVYEQYF. CDR3 nucleotides: TGTGCCAGCAGCCAACCCACGGGGGGGGTCTACGAGCAGTACTTC.

The chain employs TRBV12-3 or TRBV12-4 and TRBJ2-7, with D unresolved. This CDR3 has 13 residues. V lost 6 bases to trimming and J lost 3 bases, with 12 bases between them. CDR3 protein: CASSSPVGYEQYF. The DNA of the CDR3 is TGTGCCAGCAGCTCCCCGGTGGGCTACGAGCAGTACTTC.

The chain couples TRBV4-3 to TRBJ2-5; D is ambiguous. The assigned J gene may be wrong: the sequence end matches TRBJ2-1 better. This CDR3 contains 17 residues. CDR1 LGHNA and CDR2 YSLEER come from the germline V gene. CDR3 sequence: CASSQEYKAVGHNEQFF. The CDR3, as DNA: TGCGCCAGCAGCCAAGAGTATAAGGCGGTCGGACACAATGAGCAGTTCTTC.

The rearrangement uses TRBV29-1 and TRBJ2-4; 7 bases match TRBD1. V gave up 6 bases and J gave up 0 bases; unmatched junction bases: 5. Germline V gives CDR1 SQVTM, CDR2 ANQGSEA. This CDR3 region has 14 residues. This CDR3 reads CSVQGVLAKNIQYF. DNA for the CDR3: TGCAGCGTCCAGGGGGTACTAGCCAAAAACATTCAGTACTTC.

This clonotype has a handful of counts. One end of the junction does not line up with germline, which may come from a read error. The chain is built from TRBV24-1 and TRBJ2-2, with TRBD2 as a possible D gene (5 bases). In germline, CDR1 is KGHDR, CDR2 SFDVKD. The CDR3 spans 13 residues. CDR3: CATSDFRTGELLF. The CDR3 DNA is TGTGCCACCAGTGATTTCCGGACCGGGGAGCTGCTTTTT.

The gene calls are TRBV7-2 and TRBJ2-1; TRBD2 matches at 9 bases. The trim removed 5 bases at V and 1 base at J, leaving 3 bases unmatched. This CDR3 has 15 amino acids. The germline gives CDR1 SGHTA, CDR2 FQGNSA. The CDR3 loop is CASSAAGGSYNEQFF. The CDR3 region has the DNA TGTGCCAGCAGCGCCGCGGGGGGGTCCTACAATGAGCAGTTCTTC.

This clonotype was seen a handful of times. The gene calls are TRBV10-3 and TRBJ2-5, with TRBD1 identical over 7 bases. The DNA end is more similar to TRBJ2-7, so the J call may be wrong. The germline gives CDR1 ENHRY, CDR2 SYGVKD. The CDR3 runs to 14 residues. The CDR3, as DNA: TGTGCCATCAGCCTTGCCAGGGGGAGTTACGAGCAGTACTTC. The encoded protein is CAISLARGSYEQYF.

This clonotype showed up just a few times. The J gene is TRBJ1-1, the V gene TRBV7-2; 7 bases are a match to TRBD1. Germline V gene sequence: CDR1 SGHTA, CDR2 FQGNSA. The CDR3 sequence is 14 residues long. V lost 5 bases, J lost 4 bases, and 7 bases stayed unmatched. The CDR3 nucleotides are TGTGCCAGCAGCACCCAACCAGGGGGCACTGAAGCTTTCTTT. Its translation: CASSTQPGGTEAFF.

J is TRBJ2-7 and V is TRBV20-1, with 7 bases identical to TRBD1. This CDR3 is built from 15 residues. Germline V gene data show CDR1 as DFQATT and CDR2 as SNEGSKA (reference sequence). Trimming took 1 base from V and 0 from J; bases not matched to a gene: 6. CDR3 nucleotides: TGCAGTGCTAGAGCAGGGGGATCTAGCTCCTACGAGCAGTACTTC. Translation: CSARAGGSSSYEQYF.

This clonotype was recorded a few times. The chain couples TRBV4-1 to TRBJ1-2; the D is unclear. Looked up from germline, CDR1 is MGHRA and CDR2 is YSYEKL. This CDR3 region has 15 residues. Trimming shortened V by 1 base and J by 6 bases, and 15 bases separated the two germline ends. In nucleotides, the CDR3 is TGCGCCAGCAGCCAAGGCCAAGGACTTATTAATGGCTACACCTTC. Its protein product is CASSQGQGLINGYTF.

This clonotype is a singleton in its sample. The chain joins TRBV27 to TRBJ2-7; no clear D. Germline lookup yields CDR1 MNHEY and CDR2 SMNVEV (reference sequence). V dropped 5 bases and J dropped 5 bases, with 13 bases sitting between them. The CDR3 is 13 amino acids. CDR3 nucleotide sequence: TGTGCCAGCAGTCCCTCAAGTCTGAACGAGCAGTACTTC. Translation gives CASSPSSLNEQYF.

The gene calls are TRBV15 and TRBJ2-1; possible D gene TRBD1, 5 bases. CDR1 is LNHNV and CDR2 is YYDKDF in the germline V gene (reference sequence). Trimming took 0 bases from V and 7 from J, leaving 10 bases between them. The CDR3 spans 14 residues. This chain's CDR3 is CATSRDAQGNEQFF. The CDR3 DNA reads TGTGCCACCAGCAGAGATGCGCAGGGTAATGAGCAGTTCTTC. Drawing the rest from reference TRBV15 and TRBJ2-1, the complete variable domain is DAMVIQNPRYQVTQFGKPVTLSCSQTLNHNVMYWYQQKSSQAPKLLFHYYDKDFNNEADTPDNFQSRRPNTSFCFLDIRSPGLGDTAMYLCATSRDAQGNEQFFGPGTRLTVL.

The table lists this clonotype with a few counts. The genes are TRBV5-1 and TRBJ2-6; D remains ambiguous. V lost 5 bases to trimming and J lost 0 bases, with 9 bases between them. CDR3 length: 15 residues. Germline CDR1 and CDR2: SGHRS and YFSETQ. The chain's CDR3 is CASSTTTSGANVLTF. The CDR3 nucleotides are TGCGCCAGCAGTACCACCACCTCTGGGGCCAACGTCCTGACTTTC.

The chain is built from TRBV11-2 and TRBJ1-3; TRBD1 is a possible D gene (6 bases). The CDR3 contains 16 residues. The germline V and J ends were trimmed by 5 bases and 4 bases, with 18 bases remaining between them. Germline CDR1 and CDR2: SGHAT and FQNNGV. The chain's CDR3 is CASSNSPTGIGNTIYF. The CDR3 nucleotides read TGTGCCAGCAGCAACTCCCCCACAGGGATCGGAAACACCATATATTTT. Filled out from reference TRBV11-2 and TRBJ1-3, the complete variable domain reads EAGVAQSPRYKIIEKRQSVAFWCNPISGHATLYWYQQILGQGPKLLIQFQNNGVVDDSQLPKDRFSAERLKGVDSTLKIQPAKLEDSAVYLCASSNSPTGIGNTIYFGEGSWLTVV.

This clonotype was counted only a few times. The V gene is TRBV7-9, the J gene TRBJ2-6, with D hard to call. Trimming stripped 2 bases from V and 3 bases from J, with 8 bases between. Germline V gives CDR1 SEHNR, CDR2 FQNEAQ (reference sequence). CDR3 length: 15 residues. CDR3 nucleotides: TGTGCCAGCAGCTTAAATTTATTTGGGGCCAACGTCCTGACTTTC. This codes for CASSLNLFGANVLTF.

This clonotype was observed a few times. The rearrangement joins TRBV12-3 or TRBV12-4 to TRBJ1-2; TRBD1 matches at 7 bases. Trimming cost V 10 bases and J 6 bases; bases outside gene matches: 11. The CDR3 spans 13 residues. CDR3 amino acids: CATPGTAHDGYTF. The CDR3 DNA follows: TGTGCCACGCCAGGGACAGCGCATGATGGCTACACCTTC.

The rearrangement joins TRBV28 to TRBJ2-5, with D possibly being TRBD2 (6 bases). Between the trimmed V and J ends, which lost 5 bases and 7 bases, there was a span of 23 bases. Per the germline V gene, CDR1 is MDHEN and CDR2 is SYDVKM. CDR3 length: 16 amino acids. The CDR3 DNA is TGTGCCAGCAGTCCTATTACCTCCTCGGCCGGGGGGACCCAGTACTTC. Translated, it gives CASSPITSSAGGTQYF.